This T cell receptor beta chain was obtained from a study of T cell responses to AZD1222 COVID-19 vaccine. TCRdb's table, derived via immunoSEQ multiplex PCR, lists solely in-frame clones and lacks some. Among about 120,000 clones listed, roughly 89% were seen once. The germline V gene has CDR1 SGHTA and CDR2 FQGNSA. Trimming shortened V by 3 bases and J by 1 base, and 3 bases separated the two germline ends. The CDR3 runs 12 residues. Broader study findings: Sampled repertoires all dated from after the peak T cell response.

As to this clone: Its antigen remains unknown. Other DNA variants within this sample encode the same CDR3.

This material consisted of peripheral blood, taken on day 0 of AZD1222 vaccination. The source of this sequence is an adult in good health. V and J are TRBV7-2 and TRBJ1-1; D not resolved. In nucleotides, the CDR3 is TGTGCCAGCAGCTTCTCGAACACTGAAGCTTTCTTT. Translating gives CASSFSNTEAFF.